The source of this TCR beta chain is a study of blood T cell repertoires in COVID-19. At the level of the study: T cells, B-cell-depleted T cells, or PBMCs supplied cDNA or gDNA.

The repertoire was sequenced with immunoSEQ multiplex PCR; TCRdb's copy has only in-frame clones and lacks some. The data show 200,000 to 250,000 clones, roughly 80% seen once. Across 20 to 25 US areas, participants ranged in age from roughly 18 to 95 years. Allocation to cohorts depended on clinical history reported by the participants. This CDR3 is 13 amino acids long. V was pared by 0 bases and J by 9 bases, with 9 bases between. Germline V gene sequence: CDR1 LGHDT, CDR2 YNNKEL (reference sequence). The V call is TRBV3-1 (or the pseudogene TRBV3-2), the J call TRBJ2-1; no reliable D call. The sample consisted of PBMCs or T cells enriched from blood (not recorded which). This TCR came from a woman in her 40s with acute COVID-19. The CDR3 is CASSQDLGLEQFF. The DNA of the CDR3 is TGTGCCAGCAGCCAAGATCTGGGCCTTGAGCAGTTCTTC.